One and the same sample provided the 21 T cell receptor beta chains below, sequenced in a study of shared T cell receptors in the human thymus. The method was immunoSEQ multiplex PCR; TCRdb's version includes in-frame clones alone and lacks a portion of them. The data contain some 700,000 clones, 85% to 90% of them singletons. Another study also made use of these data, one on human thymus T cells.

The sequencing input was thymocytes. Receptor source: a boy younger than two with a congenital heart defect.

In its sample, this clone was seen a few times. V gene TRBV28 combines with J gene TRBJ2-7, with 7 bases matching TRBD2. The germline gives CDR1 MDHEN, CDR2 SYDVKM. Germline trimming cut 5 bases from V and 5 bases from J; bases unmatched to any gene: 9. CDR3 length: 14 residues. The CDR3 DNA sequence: TGTGCCAGCAGTCTCCGACTAGCCCCGGACGAGCAGTACTTC. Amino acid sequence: CASSLRLAPDEQYF.

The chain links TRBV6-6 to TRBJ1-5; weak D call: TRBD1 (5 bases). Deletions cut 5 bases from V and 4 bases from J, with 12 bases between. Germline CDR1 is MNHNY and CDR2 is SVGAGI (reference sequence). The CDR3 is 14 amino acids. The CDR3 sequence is CASSVQEKNQPQHF. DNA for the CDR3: TGTGCCAGCAGTGTACAGGAGAAAAATCAGCCCCAGCATTTT.

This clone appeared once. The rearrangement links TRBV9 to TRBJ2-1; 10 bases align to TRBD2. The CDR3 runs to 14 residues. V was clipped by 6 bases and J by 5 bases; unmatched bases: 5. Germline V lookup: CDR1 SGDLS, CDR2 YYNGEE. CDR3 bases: TGTGCCAGCACAGCTAGCGGGAGAAACAATGAGCAGTTCTTC. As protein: CASTASGRNNEQFF.

Here the CDR3 reads CASSQGRTGVNEKLFF. The CDR3 DNA reads TGTGCCAGCAGCCAGGGCCGGACAGGTGTTAATGAAAAACTGTTTTTT. V and J are TRBV4-2 and TRBJ1-4; 7 positions agree with TRBD1. Germline lookup yields CDR1 LGHNA and CDR2 YNFKEQ. The ends lost 3 bases at V and 4 bases at J; junction bases unmatched: 8. The CDR3 covers 16 residues.

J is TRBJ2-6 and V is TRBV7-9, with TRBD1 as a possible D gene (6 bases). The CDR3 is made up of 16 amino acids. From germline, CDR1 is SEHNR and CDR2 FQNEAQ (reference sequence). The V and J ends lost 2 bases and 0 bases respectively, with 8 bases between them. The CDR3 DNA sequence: TGTGCCAGCAGCTTACCACAGGGCTCTGGGGCCAACGTCCTGACTTTC. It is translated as CASSLPQGSGANVLTF.

In DNA, the CDR3 is TGTGCCAGCAGTTTCCCCGGGACAGGGCGGACCGGGGAGCTGTTTTTT. Translated, it gives CASSFPGTGRTGELFF. This sequence joins TRBV27 and TRBJ2-2; the match to TRBD1 covers 9 bases. This CDR3 comprises 16 residues. Germline lookup yields CDR1 MNHEY and CDR2 SMNVEV (reference sequence). The V segment lost 3 bases and the J segment 5 bases; nucleotides outside the gene matches: 7.

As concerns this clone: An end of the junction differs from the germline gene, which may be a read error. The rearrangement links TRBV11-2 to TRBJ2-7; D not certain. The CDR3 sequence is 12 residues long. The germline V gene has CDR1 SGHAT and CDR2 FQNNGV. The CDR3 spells CASSFPGYAQYF. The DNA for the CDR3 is TGTGCCAGCAGCTTCCCGGGTTACGCGCAGTACTTC.

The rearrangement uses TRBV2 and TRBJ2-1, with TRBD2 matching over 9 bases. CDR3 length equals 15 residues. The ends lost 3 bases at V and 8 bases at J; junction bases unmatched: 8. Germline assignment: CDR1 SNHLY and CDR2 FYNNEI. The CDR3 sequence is CASSETREGRHEQFF. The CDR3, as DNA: TGTGCCAGCAGTGAGACGCGGGAGGGCCGTCATGAGCAGTTCTTC. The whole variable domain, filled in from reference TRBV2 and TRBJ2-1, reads EPEVTQTPSHQVTQMGQEVILRCVPISNHLYFYWYRQILGQKVEFLVSFYNNEISEKSEIFDDQFSVERPDGSNFTLKIRSTKLEDSAMYFCASSETREGRHEQFFGPGTRLTVL.

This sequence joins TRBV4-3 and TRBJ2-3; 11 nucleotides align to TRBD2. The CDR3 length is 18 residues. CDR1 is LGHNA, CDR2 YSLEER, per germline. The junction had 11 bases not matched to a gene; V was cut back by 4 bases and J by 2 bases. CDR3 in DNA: TGCGCCAGCAGCCGCGGACTAGCGGGCTTGTTTGTCACAGATACGCAGTATTTT. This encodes CASSRGLAGLFVTDTQYF.

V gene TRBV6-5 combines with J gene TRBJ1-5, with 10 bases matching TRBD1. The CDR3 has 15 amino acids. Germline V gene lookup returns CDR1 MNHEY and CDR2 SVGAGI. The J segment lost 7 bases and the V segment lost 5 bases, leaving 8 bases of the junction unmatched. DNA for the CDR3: TGTGCCAGCAGTCCCGGGGACAGGGGCTACCAGCCCCAGCATTTT. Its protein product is CASSPGDRGYQPQHF.

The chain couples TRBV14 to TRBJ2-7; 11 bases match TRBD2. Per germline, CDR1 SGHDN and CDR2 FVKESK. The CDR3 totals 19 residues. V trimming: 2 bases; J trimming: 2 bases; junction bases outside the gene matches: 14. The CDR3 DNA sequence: TGTGCCAGCAGCCAACCCAGGGTAGCGGGAGGGCCCTCGACCTACGAGCAGTACTTC. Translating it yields CASSQPRVAGGPSTYEQYF.

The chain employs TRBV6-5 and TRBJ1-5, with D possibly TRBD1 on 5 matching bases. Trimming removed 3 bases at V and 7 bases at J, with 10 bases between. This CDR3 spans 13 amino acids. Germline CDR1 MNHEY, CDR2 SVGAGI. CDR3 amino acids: CASSYGKGQPQHF. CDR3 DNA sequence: TGTGCCAGCAGTTATGGTAAGGGGCAGCCCCAGCATTTT.

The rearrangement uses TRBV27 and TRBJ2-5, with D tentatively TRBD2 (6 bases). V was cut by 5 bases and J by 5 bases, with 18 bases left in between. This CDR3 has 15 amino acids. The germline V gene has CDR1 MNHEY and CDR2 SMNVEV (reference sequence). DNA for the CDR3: TGTGCCAGCAGTCTCCGGGGGACGGGAGCGGAGACCCAGTACTTC. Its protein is CASSLRGTGAETQYF.

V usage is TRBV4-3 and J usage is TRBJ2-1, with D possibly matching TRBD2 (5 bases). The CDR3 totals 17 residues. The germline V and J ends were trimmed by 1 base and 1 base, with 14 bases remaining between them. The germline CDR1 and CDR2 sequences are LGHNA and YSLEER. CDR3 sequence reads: CASSQGYRGSSYNEQFF. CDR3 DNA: TGCGCCAGCAGCCAAGGATATCGAGGGAGTTCCTACAATGAGCAGTTCTTC.

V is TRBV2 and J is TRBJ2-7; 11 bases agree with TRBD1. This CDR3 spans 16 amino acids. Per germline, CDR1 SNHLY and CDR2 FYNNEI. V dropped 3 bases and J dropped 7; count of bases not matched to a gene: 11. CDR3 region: CASSEDRGHTTAEQYF. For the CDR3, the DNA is TGTGCCAGCAGTGAGGACAGGGGGCACACTACAGCTGAGCAGTACTTC.

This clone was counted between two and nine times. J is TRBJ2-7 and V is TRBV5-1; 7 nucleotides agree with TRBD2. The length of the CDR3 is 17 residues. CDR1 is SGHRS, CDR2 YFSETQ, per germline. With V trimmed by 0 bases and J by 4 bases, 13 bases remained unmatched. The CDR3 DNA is TGCGCCAGCAGCTTGGGGGTGAGGGATCTAGCGGAGTACGAGCAGTACTTC. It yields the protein CASSLGVRDLAEYEQYF.

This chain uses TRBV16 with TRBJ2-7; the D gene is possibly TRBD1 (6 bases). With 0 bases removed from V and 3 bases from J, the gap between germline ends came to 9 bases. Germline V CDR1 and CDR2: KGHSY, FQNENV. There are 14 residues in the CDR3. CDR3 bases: TGTGCCAGCAGCCAATCTCCGGACAGCTACGAGCAGTACTTC. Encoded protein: CASSQSPDSYEQYF. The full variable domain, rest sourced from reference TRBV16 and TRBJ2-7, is GEEVAQTPKHLVRGEGQKAKLYCAPIKGHSYVFWYQQVLKNEFKFLISFQNENVFDETGMPKERFSAKCLPNSPCSLEIQATKLEDSAVYFCASSQSPDSYEQYFGPGTRLTVT.

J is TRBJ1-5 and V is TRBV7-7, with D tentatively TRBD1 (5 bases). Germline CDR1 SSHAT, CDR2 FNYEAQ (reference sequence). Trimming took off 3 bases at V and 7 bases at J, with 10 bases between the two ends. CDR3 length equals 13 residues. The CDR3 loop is CASSFWGVQPQHF. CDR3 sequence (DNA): TGTGCCAGCAGCTTTTGGGGGGTGCAGCCCCAGCATTTT.

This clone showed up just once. In DNA, the CDR3 is TGTGCCAGCAGCTTAATTCTAGCGGTTCCCTACGAGCAGTACTTC. This sequence encodes CASSLILAVPYEQYF. The chain recombines TRBV7-3 with TRBJ2-7, with 7 bases that match TRBD2. This CDR3 has 15 residues. From germline, CDR1 is SGHTA and CDR2 FQGTGA. After removal of 1 base from V and 2 bases from J, the junction contained 5 bases not matched to a gene.

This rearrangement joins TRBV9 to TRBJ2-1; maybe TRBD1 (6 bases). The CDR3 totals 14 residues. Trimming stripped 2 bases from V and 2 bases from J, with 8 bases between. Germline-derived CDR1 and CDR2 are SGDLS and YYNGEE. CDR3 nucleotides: TGTGCCAGCAGCGTGGGGGCAACCTACAATGAGCAGTTCTTC. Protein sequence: CASSVGATYNEQFF.

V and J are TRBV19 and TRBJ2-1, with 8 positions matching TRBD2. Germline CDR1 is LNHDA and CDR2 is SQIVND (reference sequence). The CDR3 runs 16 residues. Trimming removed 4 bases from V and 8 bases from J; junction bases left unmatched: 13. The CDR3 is CASSNKQRELPHEQFF. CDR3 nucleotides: TGTGCCAGTAGTAACAAGCAGCGGGAGTTGCCCCATGAGCAGTTCTTC.